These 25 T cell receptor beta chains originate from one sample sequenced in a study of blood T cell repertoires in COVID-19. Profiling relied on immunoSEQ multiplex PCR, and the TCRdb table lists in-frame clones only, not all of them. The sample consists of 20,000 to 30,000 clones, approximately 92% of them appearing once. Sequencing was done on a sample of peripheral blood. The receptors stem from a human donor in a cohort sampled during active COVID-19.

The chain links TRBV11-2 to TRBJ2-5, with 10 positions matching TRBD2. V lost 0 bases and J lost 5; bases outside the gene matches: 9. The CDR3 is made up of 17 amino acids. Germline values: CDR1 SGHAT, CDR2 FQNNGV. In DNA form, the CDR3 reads TGTGCCAGCAGCTTAGAACGAGCGGGAGGGCCTTCGGAGACCCAGTACTTC. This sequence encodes CASSLERAGGPSETQYF.

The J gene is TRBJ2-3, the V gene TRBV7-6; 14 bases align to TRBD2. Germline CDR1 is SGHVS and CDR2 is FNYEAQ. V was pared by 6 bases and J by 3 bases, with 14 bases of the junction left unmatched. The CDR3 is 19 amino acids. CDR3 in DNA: TGTGCCAGCAGTTTGGGGACCGGGACTAGCGGGAGTGGTACAGATACGCAGTATTTT. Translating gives CASSLGTGTSGSGTDTQYF.

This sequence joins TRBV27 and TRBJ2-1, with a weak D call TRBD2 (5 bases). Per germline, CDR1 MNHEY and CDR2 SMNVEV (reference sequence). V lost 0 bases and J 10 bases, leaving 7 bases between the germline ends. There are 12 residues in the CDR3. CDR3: CASSLSGGEQFF. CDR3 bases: TGTGCCAGCAGTTTATCAGGCGGGGAGCAGTTCTTC.

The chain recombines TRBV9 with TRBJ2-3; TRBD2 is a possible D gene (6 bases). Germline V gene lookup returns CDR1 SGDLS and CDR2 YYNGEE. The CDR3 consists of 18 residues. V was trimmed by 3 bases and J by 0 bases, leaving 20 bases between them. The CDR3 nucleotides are TGTGCCAGCAGCGAGGGCTTTCGGCTAGCGCTCAGCACAGATACGCAGTATTTT. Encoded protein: CASSEGFRLALSTDTQYF.

The DNA for the CDR3 is TGTGCCAGCAGCGTTAGCGGCCCTAGCACAGATACGCAGTATTTT. It specifies CASSVSGPSTDTQYF. The chain has TRBV9 and TRBJ2-3; tentative D call: TRBD2 (6 bases). The V end lost 2 bases, the J end lost 0 bases, and 10 bases lay between the germline ends. Per the germline V gene, CDR1 is SGDLS and CDR2 is YYNGEE. CDR3 length: 15 residues.

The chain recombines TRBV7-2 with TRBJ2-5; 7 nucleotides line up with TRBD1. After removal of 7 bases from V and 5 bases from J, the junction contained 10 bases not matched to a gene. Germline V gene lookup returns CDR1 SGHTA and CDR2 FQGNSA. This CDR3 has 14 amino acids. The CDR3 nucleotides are TGTGCCAGCACCTCCCAGACAGGGAAGGAGACCCAGTACTTC. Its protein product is CASTSQTGKETQYF.

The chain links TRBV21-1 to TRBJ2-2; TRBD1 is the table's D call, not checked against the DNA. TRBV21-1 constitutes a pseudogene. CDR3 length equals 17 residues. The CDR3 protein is CASSKACNRSNTGELFF. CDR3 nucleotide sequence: TGTGCCAGCAGCAAAGCTTGTAACAGGTCGAACACCGGGGAGCTGTTTTTT.

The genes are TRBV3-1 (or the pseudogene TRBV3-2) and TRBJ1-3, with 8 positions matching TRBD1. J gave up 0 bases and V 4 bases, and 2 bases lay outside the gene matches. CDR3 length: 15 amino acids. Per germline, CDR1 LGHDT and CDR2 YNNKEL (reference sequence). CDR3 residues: CASSPGGYSGNTIYF. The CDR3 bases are TGTGCCAGCAGCCCAGGGGGCTACTCTGGAAACACCATATATTTT.

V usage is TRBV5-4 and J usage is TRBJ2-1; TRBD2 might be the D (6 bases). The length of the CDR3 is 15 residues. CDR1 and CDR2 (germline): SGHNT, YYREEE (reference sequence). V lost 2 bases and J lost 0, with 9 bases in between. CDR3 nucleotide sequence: TGTGCCAGCAGCTTTGGAGGGCCCTCCTACAATGAGCAGTTCTTC. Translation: CASSFGGPSYNEQFF.

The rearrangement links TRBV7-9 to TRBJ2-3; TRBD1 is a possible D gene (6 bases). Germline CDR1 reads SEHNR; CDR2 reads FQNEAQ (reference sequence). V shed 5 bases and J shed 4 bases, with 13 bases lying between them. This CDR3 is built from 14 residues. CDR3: CASSLVAGADTQYF. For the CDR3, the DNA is TGTGCCAGCAGCCTCGTTGCAGGGGCAGATACGCAGTATTTT.

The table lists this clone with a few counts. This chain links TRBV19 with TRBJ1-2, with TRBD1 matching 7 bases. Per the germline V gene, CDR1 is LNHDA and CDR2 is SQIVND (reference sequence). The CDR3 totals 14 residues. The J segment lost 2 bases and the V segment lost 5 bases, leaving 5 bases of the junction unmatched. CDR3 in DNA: TGTGCCAGTAGTGCAAGGGACAGCAACTATGGCTACACCTTC. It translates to CASSARDSNYGYTF.

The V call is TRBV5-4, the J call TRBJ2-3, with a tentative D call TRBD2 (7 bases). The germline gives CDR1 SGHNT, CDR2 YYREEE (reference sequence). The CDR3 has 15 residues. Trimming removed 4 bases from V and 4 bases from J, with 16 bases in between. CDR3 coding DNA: TGTGCCAGCAGCGGTGGGGGGGGCCTTGCAGATACGCAGTATTTT. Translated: CASSGGGGLADTQYF.

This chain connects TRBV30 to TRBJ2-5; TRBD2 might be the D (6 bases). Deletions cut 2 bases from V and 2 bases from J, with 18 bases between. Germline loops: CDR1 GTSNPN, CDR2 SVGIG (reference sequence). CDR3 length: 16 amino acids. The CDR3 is CAWSRRRREKQETQYF. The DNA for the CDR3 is TGTGCCTGGAGTCGTCGGAGGAGGGAGAAACAAGAGACCCAGTACTTC.

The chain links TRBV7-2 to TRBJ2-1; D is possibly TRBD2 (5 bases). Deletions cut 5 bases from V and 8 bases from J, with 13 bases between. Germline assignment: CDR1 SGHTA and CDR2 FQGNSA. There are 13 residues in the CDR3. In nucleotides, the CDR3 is TGTGCCAGCAGCGTCGCCCCGGAGGATGAGCAGTTCTTC. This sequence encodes CASSVAPEDEQFF. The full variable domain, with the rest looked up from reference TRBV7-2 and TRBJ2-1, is GAGVSQSPSNKVTEKGKDVELRCDPISGHTALYWYRQSLGQGLEFLIYFQGNSAPDKSGLPSDRFSAERTGGSVSTLTIQRTQQEDSAVYLCASSVAPEDEQFFGPGTRLTVL.

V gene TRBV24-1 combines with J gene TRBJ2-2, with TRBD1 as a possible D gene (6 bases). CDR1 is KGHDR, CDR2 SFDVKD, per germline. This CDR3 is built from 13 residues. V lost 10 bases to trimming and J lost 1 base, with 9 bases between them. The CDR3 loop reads CATGQKNTGELFF. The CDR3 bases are TGTGCCACTGGACAGAAGAACACCGGGGAGCTGTTTTTT.

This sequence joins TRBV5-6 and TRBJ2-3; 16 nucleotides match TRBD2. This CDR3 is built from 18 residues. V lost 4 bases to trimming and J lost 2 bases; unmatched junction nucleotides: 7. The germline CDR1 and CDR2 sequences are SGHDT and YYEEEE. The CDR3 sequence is CASSAGTSGGAFTDTQYF. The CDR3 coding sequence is TGTGCCAGCAGCGCTGGGACTAGCGGGGGGGCTTTCACAGATACGCAGTATTTT.

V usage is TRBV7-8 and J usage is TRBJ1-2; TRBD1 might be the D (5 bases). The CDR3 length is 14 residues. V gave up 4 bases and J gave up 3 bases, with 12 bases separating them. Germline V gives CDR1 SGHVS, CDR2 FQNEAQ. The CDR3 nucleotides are TGTGCCAGCAGCTCCGAACAGACAGACTATGGCTACACCTTC. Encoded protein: CASSSEQTDYGYTF. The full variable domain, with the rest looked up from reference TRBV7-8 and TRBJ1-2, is GAGVSQSPRYKVAKRGQDVALRCDPISGHVSLFWYQQALGQGPEFLTYFQNEAQLDKSGLPSDRFFAERPEGSVSTLKIQRTQQEDSAVYLCASSSEQTDYGYTFGSGTRLTVV.

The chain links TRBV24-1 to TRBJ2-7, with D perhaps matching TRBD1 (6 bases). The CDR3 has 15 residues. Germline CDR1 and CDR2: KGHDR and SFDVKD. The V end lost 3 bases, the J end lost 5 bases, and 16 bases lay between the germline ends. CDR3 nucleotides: TGTGCCACCAGTGATCAAAGGCAGGGGATCCACGAGCAGTACTTC. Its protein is CATSDQRQGIHEQYF.

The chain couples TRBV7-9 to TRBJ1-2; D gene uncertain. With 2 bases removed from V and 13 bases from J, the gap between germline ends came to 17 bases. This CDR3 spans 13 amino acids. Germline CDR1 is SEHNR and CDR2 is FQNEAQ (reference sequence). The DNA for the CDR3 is TGTGCCAGCAGCTTAAGCCAGACCGCAGGTTGCACCTTC. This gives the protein CASSLSQTAGCTF.

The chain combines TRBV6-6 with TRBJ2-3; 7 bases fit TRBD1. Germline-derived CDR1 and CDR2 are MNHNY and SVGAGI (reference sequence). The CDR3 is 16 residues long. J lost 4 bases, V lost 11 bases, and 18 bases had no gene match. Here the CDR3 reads CASTPRAGGRSDTQYF. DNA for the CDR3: TGTGCCTCGACCCCTAGAGCAGGGGGTAGGTCAGATACGCAGTATTTT.

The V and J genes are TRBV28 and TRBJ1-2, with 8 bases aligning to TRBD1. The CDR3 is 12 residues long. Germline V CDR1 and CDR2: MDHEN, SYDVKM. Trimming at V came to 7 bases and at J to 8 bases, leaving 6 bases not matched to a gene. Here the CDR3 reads CASIGTGQGYTF. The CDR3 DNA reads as TGTGCCAGCATTGGGACAGGCCAGGGCTACACCTTC.

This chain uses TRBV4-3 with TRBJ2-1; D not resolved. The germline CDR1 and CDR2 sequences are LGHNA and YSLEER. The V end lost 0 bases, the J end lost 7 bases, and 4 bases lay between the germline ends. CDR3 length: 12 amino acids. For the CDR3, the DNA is TGCGCCAGCAGCCAAGATCAGAATGAGCAGTTCTTC. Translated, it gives CASSQDQNEQFF.

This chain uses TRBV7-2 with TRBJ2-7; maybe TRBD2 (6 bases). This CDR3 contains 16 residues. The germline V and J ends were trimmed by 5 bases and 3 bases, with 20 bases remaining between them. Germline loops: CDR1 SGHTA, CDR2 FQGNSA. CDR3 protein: CASSPLVGSGDYEQYF. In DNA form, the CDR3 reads TGTGCCAGCAGCCCCTTAGTGGGTTCGGGGGACTACGAGCAGTACTTC.

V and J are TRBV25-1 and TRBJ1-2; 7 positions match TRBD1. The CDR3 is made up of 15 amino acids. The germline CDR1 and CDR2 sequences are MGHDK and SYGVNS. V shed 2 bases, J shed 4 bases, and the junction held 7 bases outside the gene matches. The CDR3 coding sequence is TGTGCCAGCAGTGAAACAGGGGTTTTGGGCTATGGCTACACCTTC. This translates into CASSETGVLGYGYTF.

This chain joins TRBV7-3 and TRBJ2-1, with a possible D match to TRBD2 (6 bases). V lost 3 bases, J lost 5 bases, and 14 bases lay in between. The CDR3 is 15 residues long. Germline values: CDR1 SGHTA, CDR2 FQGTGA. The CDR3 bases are TGTGCCAGCAGCTTGGGGACTGCCCCTCACAATGAGCAGTTCTTC. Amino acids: CASSLGTAPHNEQFF.